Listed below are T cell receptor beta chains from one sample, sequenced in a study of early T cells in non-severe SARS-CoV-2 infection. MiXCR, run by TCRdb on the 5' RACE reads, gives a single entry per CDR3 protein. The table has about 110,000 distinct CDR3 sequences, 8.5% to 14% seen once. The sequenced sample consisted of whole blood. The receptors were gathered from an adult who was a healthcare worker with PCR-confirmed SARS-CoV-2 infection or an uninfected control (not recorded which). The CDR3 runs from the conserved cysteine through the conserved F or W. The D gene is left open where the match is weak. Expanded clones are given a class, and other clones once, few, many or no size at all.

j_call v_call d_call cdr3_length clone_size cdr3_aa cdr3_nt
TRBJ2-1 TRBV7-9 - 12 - CASAGTENEQFF TGTGCCAGCGCGGGGACTGAAAATGAGCAGTTCTTC
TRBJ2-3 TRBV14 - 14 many CASSQQERTDTQYF TGTGCCAGCAGCCAACAAGAGAGGACAGATACGCAGTATTTT
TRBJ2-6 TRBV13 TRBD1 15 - CASSFQGEGANVLTF TGTGCCAGCAGCTTTCAGGGGGAAGGGGCCAACGTCCTGACTTTC
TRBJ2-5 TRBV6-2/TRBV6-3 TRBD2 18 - CASSYSIEERENAETQYF TGTGCCAGCAGTTACTCGATCGAAGAGCGGGAGAACGCGGAGACCCAGTACTTC
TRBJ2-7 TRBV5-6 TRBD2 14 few CASSLSGISYEQYF TGTGCCAGCAGCTTGAGCGGGATCTCCTACGAGCAGTACTTC
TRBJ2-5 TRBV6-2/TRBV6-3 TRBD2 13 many CASSRLAEETQYF TGTGCCAGCAGTAGACTAGCGGAAGAGACCCAGTACTTC
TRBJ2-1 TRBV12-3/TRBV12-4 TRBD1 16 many CASSAPGQGRLDEQFF TGTGCCAGCAGTGCGCCCGGACAGGGGAGGTTGGATGAGCAGTTCTTC
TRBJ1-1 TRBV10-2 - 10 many CASSDSVAFF TGCGCCAGCTCGGACAGTGTAGCTTTCTTT
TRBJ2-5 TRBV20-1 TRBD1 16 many CSARDNYKGARETQYF TGCAGTGCTAGAGATAACTATAAGGGGGCTAGGGAGACCCAGTACTTC
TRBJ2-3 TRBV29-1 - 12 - CSVEDVRDTQYF TGCAGCGTTGAAGACGTCAGAGATACGCAGTATTTT
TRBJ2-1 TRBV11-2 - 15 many CASSLLVDGANEQFF TGTGCCAGCAGCTTACTAGTAGATGGGGCGAATGAGCAGTTCTTC
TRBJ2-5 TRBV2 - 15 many CASIWSGMYQETQYF TGTGCCAGCATTTGGTCAGGGATGTACCAAGAGACCCAGTACTTC
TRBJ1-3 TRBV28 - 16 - CASSLNAPSSGNTIYF TGTGCCAGCAGTTTAAACGCTCCATCCTCTGGAAACACCATATATTTT
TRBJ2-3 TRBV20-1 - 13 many CSASDPVTDTQYF TGCAGTGCTAGTGATCCAGTCACAGATACGCAGTATTTT
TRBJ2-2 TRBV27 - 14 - CSSGKSQNTGELFF TGTTCCTCTGGGAAGTCTCAGAACACCGGGGAGCTGTTTTTT
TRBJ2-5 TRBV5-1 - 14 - CASSLQGREETQYF TGCGCCAGCAGCTTGCAGGGGAGGGAAGAGACCCAGTACTTC
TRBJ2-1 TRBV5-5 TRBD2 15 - CASSFGGRADNEQFF TGTGCCAGCAGCTTTGGCGGGAGGGCCGACAATGAGCAGTTCTTC
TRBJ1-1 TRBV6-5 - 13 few CASSYSGVTEAFF TGTGCCAGCAGTTACTCGGGAGTCACTGAAGCTTTCTTT
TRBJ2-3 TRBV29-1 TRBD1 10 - CSGGWDSQYF TGCAGCGGAGGGTGGGACAGCCAGTATTTT
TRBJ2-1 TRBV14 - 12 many CASSLDTVEQFF TGTGCCAGCAGCCTGGACACGGTGGAGCAGTTCTTC
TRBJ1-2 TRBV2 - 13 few CASSEDGHYGYTF TGTGCCAGCAGTGAGGACGGTCACTATGGCTACACCTTC
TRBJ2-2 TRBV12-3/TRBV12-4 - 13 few CASSFGAGHQLFF TGTGCCAGCAGTTTCGGCGCGGGACACCAGCTGTTTTTT
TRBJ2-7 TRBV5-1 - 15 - CASSLVAFRPYEQYF TGCGCCAGCAGCTTGGTAGCGTTCCGTCCCTACGAGCAGTACTTC
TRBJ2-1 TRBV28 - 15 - CASALEGSPYNEQFF TGTGCCAGCGCCTTGGAGGGGAGCCCTTACAATGAGCAGTTCTTC
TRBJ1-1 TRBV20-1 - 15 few CSAKRGGGWDTEAFF TGCAGTGCCAAGAGGGGGGGCGGCTGGGACACTGAAGCTTTCTTT
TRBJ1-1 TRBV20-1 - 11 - CSARDRTRAFF TGCAGTGCTAGAGACAGGACGAGAGCTTTCTTT
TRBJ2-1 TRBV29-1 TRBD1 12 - CSAGTGGHEQFF TGCAGCGCCGGGACAGGGGGCCATGAGCAGTTCTTC
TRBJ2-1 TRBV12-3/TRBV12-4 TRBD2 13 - CASSTSSGRHWFF TGTGCCAGCAGTACGTCTAGCGGGAGGCATTGGTTCTTC
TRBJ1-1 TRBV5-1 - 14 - CASSLEGGRTEAFF TGCGCCAGCAGCTTGGAGGGAGGAAGGACTGAAGCTTTCTTT
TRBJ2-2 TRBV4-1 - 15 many CASSTPGSRAGELFF TGCGCCAGCAGCACGCCCGGGAGCCGGGCCGGGGAGCTGTTTTTT
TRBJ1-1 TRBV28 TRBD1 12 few CASSLTGGVAFF TGTGCCAGCAGTTTAACAGGGGGGGTGGCTTTCTTT
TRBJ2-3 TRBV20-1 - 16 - CSARDNLRGATDTQYF TGCAGTGCTAGAGATAACCTCAGGGGGGCCACAGATACGCAGTATTTT
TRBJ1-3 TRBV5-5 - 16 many CASSSPPGGSGNTIYF TGTGCCAGCAGCTCGCCCCCCGGGGGCTCTGGAAACACCATATATTTT
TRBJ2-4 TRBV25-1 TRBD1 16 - CASSENWGTGGNIQYF TGTGCCAGCAGTGAAAATTGGGGGACAGGGGGAAACATTCAGTACTTC
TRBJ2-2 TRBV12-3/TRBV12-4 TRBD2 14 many CASRPGGYGGELFF TGTGCCAGCAGGCCGGGGGGGTACGGCGGGGAGCTGTTTTTT
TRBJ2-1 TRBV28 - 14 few CASIGLYSYNEQFF TGTGCCAGCATCGGTCTTTACTCCTACAATGAGCAGTTCTTC
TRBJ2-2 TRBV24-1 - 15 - CATSDFRVSTGELFF TGTGCCACCAGTGATTTCAGGGTTTCGACCGGGGAGCTGTTTTTT
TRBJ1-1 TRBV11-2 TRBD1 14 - CASSSGQGNTEAFF TGTGCCAGCAGCTCCGGACAGGGCAACACTGAAGCTTTCTTT
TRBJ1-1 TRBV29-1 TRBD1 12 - CSAGGQGSEAFF TGCAGCGCCGGGGGACAGGGCTCTGAAGCTTTCTTT
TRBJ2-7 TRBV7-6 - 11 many CASSSTSEQYF TGTGCCAGCAGCTCCACGAGCGAGCAGTACTTC
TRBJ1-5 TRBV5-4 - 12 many CASSTDGQPQHF TGTGCCAGTTCTACCGATGGTCAGCCCCAGCATTTT